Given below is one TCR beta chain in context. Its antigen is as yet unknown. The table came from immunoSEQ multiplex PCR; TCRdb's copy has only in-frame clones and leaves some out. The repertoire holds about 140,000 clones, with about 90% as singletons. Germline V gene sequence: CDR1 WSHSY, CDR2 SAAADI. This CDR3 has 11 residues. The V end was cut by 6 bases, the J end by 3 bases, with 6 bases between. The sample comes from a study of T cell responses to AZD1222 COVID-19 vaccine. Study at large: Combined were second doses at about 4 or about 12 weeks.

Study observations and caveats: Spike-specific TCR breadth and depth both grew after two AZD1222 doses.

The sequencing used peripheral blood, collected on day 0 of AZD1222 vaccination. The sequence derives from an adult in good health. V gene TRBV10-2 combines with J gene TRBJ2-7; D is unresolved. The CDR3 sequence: CASSSGYEQYF. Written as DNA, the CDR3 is TGCGCCAGCAGCTCTGGCTACGAGCAGTACTTC.